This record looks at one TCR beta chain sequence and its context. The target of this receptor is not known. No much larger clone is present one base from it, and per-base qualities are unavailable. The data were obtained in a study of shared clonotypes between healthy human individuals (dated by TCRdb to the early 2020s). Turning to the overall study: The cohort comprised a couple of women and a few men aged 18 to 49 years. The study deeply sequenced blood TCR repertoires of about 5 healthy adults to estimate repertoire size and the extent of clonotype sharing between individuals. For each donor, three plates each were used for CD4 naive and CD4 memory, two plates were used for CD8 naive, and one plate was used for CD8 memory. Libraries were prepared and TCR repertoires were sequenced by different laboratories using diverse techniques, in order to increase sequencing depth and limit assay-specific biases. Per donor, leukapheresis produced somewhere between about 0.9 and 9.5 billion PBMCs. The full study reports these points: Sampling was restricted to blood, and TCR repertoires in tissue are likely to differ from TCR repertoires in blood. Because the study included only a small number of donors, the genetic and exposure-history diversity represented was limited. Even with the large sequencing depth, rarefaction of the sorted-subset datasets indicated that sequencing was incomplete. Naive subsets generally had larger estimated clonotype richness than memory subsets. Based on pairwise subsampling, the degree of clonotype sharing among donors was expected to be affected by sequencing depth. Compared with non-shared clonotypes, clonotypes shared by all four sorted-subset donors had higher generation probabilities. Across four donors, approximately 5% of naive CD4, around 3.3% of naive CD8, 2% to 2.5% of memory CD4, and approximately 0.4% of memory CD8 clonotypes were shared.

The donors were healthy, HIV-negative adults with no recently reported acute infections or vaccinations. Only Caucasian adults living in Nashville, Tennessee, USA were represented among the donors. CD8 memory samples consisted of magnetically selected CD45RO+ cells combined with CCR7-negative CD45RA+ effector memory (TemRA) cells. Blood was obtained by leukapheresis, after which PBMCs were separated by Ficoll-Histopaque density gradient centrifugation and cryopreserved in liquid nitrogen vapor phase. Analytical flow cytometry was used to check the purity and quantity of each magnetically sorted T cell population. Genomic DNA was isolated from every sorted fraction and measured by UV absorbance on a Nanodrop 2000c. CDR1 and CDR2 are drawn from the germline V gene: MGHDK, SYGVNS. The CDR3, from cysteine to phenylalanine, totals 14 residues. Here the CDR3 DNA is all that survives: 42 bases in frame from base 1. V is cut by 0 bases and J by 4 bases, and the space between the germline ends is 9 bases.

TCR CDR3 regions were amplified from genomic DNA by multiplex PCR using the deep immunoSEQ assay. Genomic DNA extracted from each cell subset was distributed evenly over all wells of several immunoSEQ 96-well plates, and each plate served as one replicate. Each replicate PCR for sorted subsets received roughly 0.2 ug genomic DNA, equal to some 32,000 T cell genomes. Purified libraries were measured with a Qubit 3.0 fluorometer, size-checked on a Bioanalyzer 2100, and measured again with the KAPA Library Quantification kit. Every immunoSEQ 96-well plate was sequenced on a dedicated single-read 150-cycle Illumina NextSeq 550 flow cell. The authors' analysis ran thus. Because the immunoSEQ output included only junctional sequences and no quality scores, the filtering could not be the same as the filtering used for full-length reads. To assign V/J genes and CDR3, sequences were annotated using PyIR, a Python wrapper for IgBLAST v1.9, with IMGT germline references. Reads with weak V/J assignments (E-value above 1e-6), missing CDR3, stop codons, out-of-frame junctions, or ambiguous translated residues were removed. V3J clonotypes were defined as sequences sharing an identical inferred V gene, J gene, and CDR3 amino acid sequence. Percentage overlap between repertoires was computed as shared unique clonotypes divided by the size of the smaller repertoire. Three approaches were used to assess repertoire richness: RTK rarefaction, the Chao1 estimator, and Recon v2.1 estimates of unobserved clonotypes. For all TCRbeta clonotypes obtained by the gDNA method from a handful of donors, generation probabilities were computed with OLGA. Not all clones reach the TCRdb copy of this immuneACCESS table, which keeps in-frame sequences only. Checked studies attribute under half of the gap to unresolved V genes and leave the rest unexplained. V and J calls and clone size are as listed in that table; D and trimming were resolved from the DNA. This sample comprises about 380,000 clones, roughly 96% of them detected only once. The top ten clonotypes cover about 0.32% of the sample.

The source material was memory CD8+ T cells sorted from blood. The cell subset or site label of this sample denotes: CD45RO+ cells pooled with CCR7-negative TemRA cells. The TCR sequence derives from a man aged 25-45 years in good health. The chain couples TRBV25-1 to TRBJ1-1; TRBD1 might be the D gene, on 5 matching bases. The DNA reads TGTGCCAGCAGTGAATACAGGGACGCCACTGAAGCTTTCTTT. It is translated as CASSEYRDATEAFF.